Below, 28 T cell receptor beta chains from the same sample are listed, as sequenced in a study of T cell responses to AZD1222 COVID-19 vaccine. Sequencing was performed with immunoSEQ multiplex PCR; in TCRdb, only in-frame clones are kept and a portion is missing. The sample holds fewer than 200,000 clones; roughly nine tenths are singletons and the top ten take more than 1.5%. This specimen consisted of peripheral blood, obtained 28 days after the second AZD1222 dose. The receptors were sampled from an adult who received the AZD1222 COVID-19 vaccine.

The rearrangement joins TRBV19 to TRBJ2-7; 8 bases map to TRBD2. Germline CDR1 and CDR2: LNHDA and SQIVND (reference sequence). The CDR3 consists of 14 residues. J was trimmed by 3 bases and V by 3 bases; bases with no gene match: 4. In nucleotides, the CDR3 is TGTGCCAGTAGTATCGAGGGACTAGACTACGAGCAGTACTTC. Residues: CASSIEGLDYEQYF.

This sequence joins TRBV6-6 and TRBJ2-7; D might be TRBD1 or TRBD2, each matching 6 bases. The ends were cut back, 7 bases at V and 1 base at J, with 20 bases in the middle. The V gene's germline CDR1 is MNHNY and CDR2 SVGAGI (reference sequence). The CDR3 consists of 16 residues. The CDR3 DNA reads TGTGCCAGCACCACAACCCGAAGGAGGGGGTCCTACGAGCAGTACTTC. It is translated as CASTTTRRRGSYEQYF.

The rearrangement uses TRBV10-1 and TRBJ1-5; D not certain. Germline lookup yields CDR1 WNHNN and CDR2 SYGVQD (reference sequence). The CDR3 spans 13 residues. Trimming cost V 5 bases and J 3 bases, with 8 bases left between them. CDR3 sequence (DNA): TGCGCCAGCAGTTTAGGGCCCAATCAGCCCCAGCATTTT. Its protein is CASSLGPNQPQHF.

CDR3 nucleotide sequence: TGTGCCAGCTCACAGGACAGGGACTATGGCTACACCTTC. This codes for CASSQDRDYGYTF. The chain couples TRBV18 to TRBJ1-2; 8 bases fit TRBD1. The ends lost 4 bases at V and 3 bases at J; junction bases unmatched: 1. CDR3 length equals 13 residues. CDR1 is KGHSH and CDR2 is LQKENI in the germline V gene. The full variable domain, its missing parts supplied by reference TRBV18 and TRBJ1-2, is NAGVMQNPRHLVRRRGQEARLRCSPMKGHSHVYWYRQLPEEGLKFMVYLQKENIIDESGMPKERFSAEFPKEGPSILRIQQVVRGDSAAYFCASSQDRDYGYTFGSGTRLTVV.

This chain joins TRBV29-1 and TRBJ2-5, with D perhaps being TRBD1 or TRBD2 (5 bases each). V was cut by 3 bases and J by 5 bases, with 16 bases left in between. CDR1 and CDR2 (germline): SQVTM, ANQGSEA. The CDR3 consists of 14 residues. The CDR3 nucleotides read TGCAGCGTTGAGGCTGGGGGTAGTGGGGAGACCCAGTACTTC. Amino acids: CSVEAGGSGETQYF.

The rearrangement uses TRBV7-2 and TRBJ2-3; possible D gene TRBD2, 5 bases. Looked up from germline, CDR1 is SGHTA and CDR2 is FQGNSA. This CDR3 has 17 residues. Trimming took 1 base from V and 1 from J, leaving 15 bases between them. The CDR3 DNA follows: TGTGCCAGCAGCTTAGTTGGGTCGAGTAGCGGCACAGATACGCAGTATTTT. Translation gives CASSLVGSSSGTDTQYF.

The J gene is TRBJ2-1, the V gene TRBV30; 7 nucleotides align to TRBD2. Germline V gene sequence: CDR1 GTSNPN, CDR2 SVGIG (reference sequence). CDR3 length: 13 residues. After removal of 5 bases from V and 4 bases from J, the junction contained 5 bases not matched to a gene. The DNA of the CDR3 is TGTGCCTGGGGGAGGGCCGGGTACAATGAGCAGTTCTTC. Translating it yields CAWGRAGYNEQFF.

The chain uses TRBV12-3 or TRBV12-4 and TRBJ2-1; no reliable D call. The CDR3 is 12 residues long. V lost 6 bases and J 9 bases, leaving 12 bases between the germline ends. The CDR3 DNA follows: TGTGCCAGCAGAACCCGGCTGGCTGAGCAGTTCTTC. As protein: CASRTRLAEQFF.

The chain combines TRBV4-3 with TRBJ1-2, with a possible D match to TRBD1 (5 bases). CDR1 and CDR2 (germline): LGHNA, YSLEER. V lost 1 base, J lost 5 bases, and 17 bases lay in between. The CDR3 is 16 amino acids. CDR3 bases: TGCGCCAGCAGCCAAGGGGTAGGGCAGGGCATTTATGGCTACACCTTC. Its protein is CASSQGVGQGIYGYTF.

This rearrangement joins TRBV6-1 to TRBJ1-6; no reliable D call. The CDR3 runs to 17 residues. Trimming left V 4 bases short and J 0 bases short, with 13 bases between. In germline, CDR1 is MNHNS, CDR2 SASEGT. CDR3: CASSGMRSSSYNSPLHF. The DNA of the CDR3 is TGTGCCAGCAGTGGAATGAGGTCAAGCTCCTATAATTCACCCCTCCACTTT.

The V gene is TRBV7-2, the J gene TRBJ1-5; the D gene is possibly TRBD1 (6 bases). The germline CDR1 and CDR2 sequences are SGHTA and FQGNSA. This CDR3 is built from 15 residues. V shed 2 bases and J shed 0 bases, with 8 bases lying between them. This CDR3 reads CASSLSGVSNQPQHF. Written as DNA, the CDR3 is TGTGCCAGCAGCTTATCAGGGGTTAGCAATCAGCCCCAGCATTTT.

The chain carries TRBV15 and TRBJ2-6, with 8 bases matching TRBD1. After removal of 4 bases from V and 4 bases from J, the junction contained 18 bases not matched to a gene. Looked up from germline, CDR1 is LNHNV and CDR2 is YYDKDF (reference sequence). The CDR3 has 20 amino acids. The CDR3 DNA reads TGTGCCACCAGCACCACTGACAGGGGTTCCTCGAGGAGCGGGGCCAACGTCCTGACTTTC. Its protein is CATSTTDRGSSRSGANVLTF.

This clone was detected only once. The rearrangement links TRBV5-6 to TRBJ2-5; 13 bases fit TRBD2. This CDR3 comprises 15 residues. V gave up 4 bases and J gave up 5 bases; unmatched junction bases: 5. The germline CDR1 and CDR2 sequences are SGHDT and YYEEEE. The CDR3 nucleotides are TGTGCCAGCAGCCTACTAGCGGGGGGGCGCGAGACCCAGTACTTC. Translating it yields CASSLLAGGRETQYF. Looking up the rest from reference TRBV5-6 and TRBJ2-5 gives the full variable domain: DAGVTQSPTHLIKTRGQQVTLRCSPKSGHDTVSWYQQALGQGPQFIFQYYEEEERQRGNFPDRFSGHQFPNYSSELNVNALLLGDSALYLCASSLLAGGRETQYFGPGTRLLVL.

The chain is built from TRBV19 and TRBJ2-1; 9 bases are a match to TRBD2. The germline V gene has CDR1 LNHDA and CDR2 SQIVND (reference sequence). The trim removed 4 bases at V and 8 bases at J, leaving 6 bases unmatched. This CDR3 is 14 amino acids long. The CDR3 DNA sequence: TGTGCCAGTAGTAGGGTAGCGGGAGTCCATGAGCAGTTCTTC. Translated: CASSRVAGVHEQFF.

This rearrangement joins TRBV2 to TRBJ2-7; 7 positions agree with TRBD1. J gave up 5 bases and V 2 bases, and 6 bases lay outside the gene matches. Germline CDR1 is SNHLY and CDR2 is FYNNEI. CDR3 length: 14 residues. The CDR3 reads CASSERGRWDEQYF. The CDR3 nucleotides read TGTGCCAGCAGTGAAAGGGGGCGGTGGGACGAGCAGTACTTC. Full variable domain (rest looked up from reference TRBV2 and TRBJ2-7): EPEVTQTPSHQVTQMGQEVILRCVPISNHLYFYWYRQILGQKVEFLVSFYNNEISEKSEIFDDQFSVERPDGSNFTLKIRSTKLEDSAMYFCASSERGRWDEQYFGPGTRLTVT.

This chain uses TRBV6-4 with TRBJ2-1; TRBD2 might be the D (5 bases). The germline V and J ends were trimmed by 5 bases and 7 bases, with 18 bases remaining between them. The CDR3 is made up of 15 amino acids. Germline lookup yields CDR1 MRHNA and CDR2 SNTAGT. The CDR3 protein is CASSPSWASQNEQFF. The DNA for the CDR3 is TGTGCCAGCAGTCCATCCTGGGCTAGCCAAAATGAGCAGTTCTTC.

V and J are TRBV10-3 and TRBJ1-2; D unclear. Germline CDR1 is ENHRY and CDR2 is SYGVKD. This CDR3 is 12 amino acids long. V shed 10 bases and J shed 4 bases, with 13 bases lying between them. The CDR3 region is CATNTEPYGYTF. For the CDR3, the DNA is TGTGCCACCAATACTGAGCCCTATGGCTACACCTTC.

This sequence joins TRBV9 and TRBJ2-1, with D uncertain. This CDR3 is 13 amino acids long. V was cut by 4 bases and J by 1 base, with 6 bases left in between. Germline V gene data show CDR1 as SGDLS and CDR2 as YYNGEE. CDR3 sequence reads: CASSPLSYNEQFF. In DNA form, the CDR3 reads TGTGCCAGCAGCCCCCTATCCTACAATGAGCAGTTCTTC. The whole variable domain, remainder taken from reference TRBV9 and TRBJ2-1, is DSGVTQTPKHLITATGQRVTLRCSPRSGDLSVYWYQQSLDQGLQFLIQYYNGEERAKGNILERFSAQQFPDLHSELNLSSLELGDSALYFCASSPLSYNEQFFGPGTRLTVL.

The chain links TRBV19 to TRBJ1-2; D gene ambiguous. The CDR3 extends over 12 amino acids. V lost 4 bases and J lost 5, with 8 bases in between. Per the germline V gene, CDR1 is LNHDA and CDR2 is SQIVND (reference sequence). CDR3 nucleotide sequence: TGTGCCAGTAGTAAGGAGGGATATGGCTACACCTTC. It encodes CASSKEGYGYTF.

J is TRBJ2-1 and V is TRBV19; a weak D match, TRBD2 (6 bases). The CDR3 has 13 residues. CDR1 is LNHDA and CDR2 is SQIVND in the germline V gene (reference sequence). Trimming removed 7 bases at V and 7 bases at J, with 14 bases between. This CDR3 is CASTGSGQNEQFF. Here the CDR3 DNA reads TGTGCCAGTACCGGGAGCGGCCAGAATGAGCAGTTCTTC.

The V gene is TRBV7-9, the J gene TRBJ2-5; D remains ambiguous. Trimming stripped 4 bases from V and 0 bases from J, with 9 bases between. CDR1 is SEHNR, CDR2 FQNEAQ, per germline (reference sequence). The length of the CDR3 is 14 residues. The CDR3 loop reads CASSSASYQETQYF. In nucleotides, the CDR3 is TGTGCCAGCAGCTCAGCTTCGTACCAAGAGACCCAGTACTTC. The entire variable domain, with the rest obtained from reference TRBV7-9 and TRBJ2-5, is as follows: DTGVSQNPRHKITKRGQNVTFRCDPISEHNRLYWYRQTLGQGPEFLTYFQNEAQLEKSRLLSDRFSAERPKGSFSTLEIQRTEQGDSAMYLCASSSASYQETQYFGPGTRLLVL.

The CDR3 is CASSSTSEETQYF. DNA for the CDR3: TGTGCCAGCAGTAGTACTAGCGAAGAGACCCAGTACTTC. The J gene is TRBJ2-5, the V gene TRBV6-4; 7 bases are shared with TRBD2. Trimming cost V 5 bases and J 3 bases; bases outside gene matches: 3. Germline assignment: CDR1 MRHNA and CDR2 SNTAGT. This CDR3 is 13 amino acids long.

In its sample, this clone was seen a few times. This sequence joins TRBV27 and TRBJ1-2; possible D gene TRBD1, 5 bases. The CDR3 spans 17 residues. Per the germline V gene, CDR1 is MNHEY and CDR2 is SMNVEV (reference sequence). V was trimmed by 0 bases and J by 4 bases, leaving 18 bases between them. The CDR3 reads CASSLSMVGQIPYGYTF. Here the CDR3 DNA reads TGTGCCAGCAGTTTATCGATGGTGGGGCAAATACCCTATGGCTACACCTTC.

This clone came up once. The V and J genes are TRBV30 and TRBJ1-2, with 7 nucleotides matching TRBD1. J gave up 2 bases and V 1 base, and 10 bases lay outside the gene matches. Germline V gives CDR1 GTSNPN, CDR2 SVGIG (reference sequence). The CDR3 runs 16 residues. Written as DNA, the CDR3 is TGTGCCTGGAGTGCCCCTCGTACAGGGGCGAACTATGGCTACACCTTC. This gives the protein CAWSAPRTGANYGYTF.

CDR3 residues: CASSRQGGNTEAFF. The CDR3 DNA reads as TGTGCCAGCAGTAGACAGGGGGGGAACACTGAAGCTTTCTTT. The chain employs TRBV7-3 and TRBJ1-1; 9 nucleotides agree with TRBD1. Unmatched junction bases numbered 3, after V lost 6 bases and J lost 1 base. The CDR3 length is 14 residues. Germline V gene sequence: CDR1 SGHTA, CDR2 FQGTGA.

The chain has TRBV7-9 and TRBJ1-5; TRBD1 is a possible D gene (6 bases). The ends were cut back, 2 bases at V and 4 bases at J, with 6 bases in the middle. CDR3 length: 13 amino acids. Germline V CDR1 and CDR2: SEHNR, FQNEAQ (reference sequence). The CDR3 region has the DNA TGTGCCAGCAGCTTAACAGGGAATCAGCCCCAGCATTTT. Protein: CASSLTGNQPQHF.

The V gene is TRBV27, the J gene TRBJ2-7; unclear D gene. The germline V gene encodes CDR1 MNHEY and CDR2 SMNVEV (reference sequence). V lost 5 bases and J lost 7, with 15 bases in between. The CDR3 consists of 13 residues. The DNA of the CDR3 is TGTGCCAGCAGTCCTAAGCCCTACGGGGAGCAGTACTTC. Protein sequence: CASSPKPYGEQYF.

The V and J genes are TRBV5-1 and TRBJ1-1, with D perhaps TRBD1 (5 bases). CDR3 length: 13 residues. Trimming stripped 3 bases from V and 9 bases from J, with 15 bases between. Germline CDR1 and CDR2: SGHRS and YFSETQ. The CDR3 sequence: CASSSGQDTKAFF. In nucleotides, the CDR3 is TGCGCCAGCAGCTCGGGGCAGGATACAAAAGCTTTCTTT. The complete variable domain, with remaining parts taken from reference TRBV5-1 and TRBJ1-1, reads KAGVTQTPRYLIKTRGQQVTLSCSPISGHRSVSWYQQTPGQGLQFLFEYFSETQRNKGNFPGRFSGRQFSNSRSEMNVSTLELGDSALYLCASSSGQDTKAFFGQGTRLTVV.